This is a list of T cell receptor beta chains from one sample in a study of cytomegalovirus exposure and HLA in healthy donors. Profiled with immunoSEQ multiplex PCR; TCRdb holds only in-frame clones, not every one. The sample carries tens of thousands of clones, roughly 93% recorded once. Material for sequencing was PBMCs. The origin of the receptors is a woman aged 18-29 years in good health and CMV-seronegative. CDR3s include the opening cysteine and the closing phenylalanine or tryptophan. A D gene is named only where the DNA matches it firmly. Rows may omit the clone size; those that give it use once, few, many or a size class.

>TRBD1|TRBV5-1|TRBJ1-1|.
TGCGCCAGCAGGGCAGGGGGCGTATACACTGAAGCTTTCTTT
CASRAGGVYTEAFF
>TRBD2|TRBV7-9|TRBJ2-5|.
TGTGCCAGCAGCTTAGGTAGCGGGAGACAAGAGACCCAGTACTTC
CASSLGSGRQETQYF
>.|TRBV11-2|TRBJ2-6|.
TGTGCCAGCAGCTTAGAGGGGCGTGGGGCCAACGTCCTGACTTTC
CASSLEGRGANVLTF
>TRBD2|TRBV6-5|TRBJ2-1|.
TGTGCCAGCACGGGGCGGGGGGGAACCTACAATGAGCAGTTCTTC
CASTGRGGTYNEQFF
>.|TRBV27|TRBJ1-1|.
TGTGCCAGCAGTTTATACTGGGACGACTTCAACCGTAGGGCGGGAGAAGCTTTCTTT
CASSLYWDDFNRRAGEAFF
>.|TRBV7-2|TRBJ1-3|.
TGTGCCAGCAGCTTAGTTGGCAGGGTTGATGGAAACACCATATATTTT
CASSLVGRVDGNTIYF
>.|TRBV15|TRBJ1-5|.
TGTGCCACCAGCAGAGATGGCCAGTTCAATCAGCCCCAGCATTTT
CATSRDGQFNQPQHF
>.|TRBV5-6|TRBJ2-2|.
TGTGCCAGCAGCTTGGTATTCGGGGGTCGGACCGGGGAGCTGTTTTTT
CASSLVFGGRTGELFF
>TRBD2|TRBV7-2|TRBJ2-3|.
TGTGCCAGCAGCAGAAAAATGGGACTAGCGGGAGGTGCAGATACGCAGTATTTT
CASSRKMGLAGGADTQYF
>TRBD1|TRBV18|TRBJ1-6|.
TGTGCCAGCTCACCCTGGCGGGACAGTAATTCACCCCTCCACTTT
CASSPWRDSNSPLHF
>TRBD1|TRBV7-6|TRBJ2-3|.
TGTGCCAGCAGCTTAGCTATGGCGGGGACAGGGAATACGCAGTATTTT
CASSLAMAGTGNTQYF
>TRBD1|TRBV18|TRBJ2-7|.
TGTGCCAGCTCACCACCTTCGGGACAGTCCTACGAGCAGTACTTC
CASSPPSGQSYEQYF
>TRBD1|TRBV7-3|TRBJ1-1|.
TGTGCCAGCAGCTTAGAAGGGACAGGGAATACTGAAGCTTTCTTT
CASSLEGTGNTEAFF
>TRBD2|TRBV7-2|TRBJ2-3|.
TGTGCCAGCAGCTCCCAGCGGGGGAACACAGATACGCAGTATTTT
CASSSQRGNTDTQYF
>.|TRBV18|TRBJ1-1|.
TGTGCCAGCTCACCACCGGGCGCAAAAAACACTGAAGCTTTCTTT
CASSPPGAKNTEAFF
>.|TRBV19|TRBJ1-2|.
TGTGCCAGTAGTTCATATGGCTACACCTTC
CASSSYGYTF
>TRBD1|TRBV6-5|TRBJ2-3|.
TGTGCCAGCAGTTACCCGGGGGACAGGGGTACAGATACGCAGTATTTT
CASSYPGDRGTDTQYF
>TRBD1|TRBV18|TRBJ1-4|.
TGTGCCAGCTCTCAGGGACAGCGTAATGAAAAACTGTTTTTT
CASSQGQRNEKLFF
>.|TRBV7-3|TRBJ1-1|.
TGTGCCAGCAGCCTCGGCAGGGGACGGGCGTACAACGCTGAAGCTTTCTTT
CASSLGRGRAYNAEAFF
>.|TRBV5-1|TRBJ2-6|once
TGCGCCAGCAGCTTAACAGCAGGGCCCACTGGGGCCAACGTCCTGACTTTC
CASSLTAGPTGANVLTF
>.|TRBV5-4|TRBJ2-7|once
TGTGCCAGCAGCTTGGGAGACAGGCCGCAGTACTTC
CASSLGDRPQYF
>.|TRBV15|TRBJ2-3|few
TGTGCCACCTCCGGTGGGGCCCTGGAGACAGATACGCAGTATTTT
CATSGGALETDTQYF
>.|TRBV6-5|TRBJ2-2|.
TGTGCCAGCAAGAAGAGGAACACCGGGGAGCTGTTTTTT
CASKKRNTGELFF
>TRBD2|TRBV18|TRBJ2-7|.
TGTGCCAGCTCACCAGCGGGGGGGAACAGCGAGCAGTACTTC
CASSPAGGNSEQYF
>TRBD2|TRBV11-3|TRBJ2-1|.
TGTGCCAGCAGCACCACTAGCGGGGGATACAATGAGCAGTTCTTC
CASSTTSGGYNEQFF
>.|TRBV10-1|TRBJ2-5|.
TGCGCCAGCAGTGAGTCGGGGAGGGAGACCCAGTACTTC
CASSESGRETQYF
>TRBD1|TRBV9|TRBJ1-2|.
TGTGCCAGCAGCGTCACATCCCGGGACAGCTATGGCTACACCTTC
CASSVTSRDSYGYTF
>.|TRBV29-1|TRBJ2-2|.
TGCAGCGTTGACTTTGTCGGGGAGCTGTTTTTT
CSVDFVGELFF
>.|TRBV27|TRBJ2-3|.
TGTGCCAGCAGGACCCCAGGGATCTTCACAGATACGCAGTATTTT
CASRTPGIFTDTQYF
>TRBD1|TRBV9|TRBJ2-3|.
TGTGCCAGCAGCGCAGTGGGACAGAACACAGATACGCAGTATTTT
CASSAVGQNTDTQYF
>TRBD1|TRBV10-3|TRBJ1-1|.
TGTGCCATCAATAGGGACAGGGGCCTACAAGGAACTTTCTTT
CAINRDRGLQGTFF
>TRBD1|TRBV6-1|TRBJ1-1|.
TGTGCCAGCAGTGAAAGATCAACAGGGGTACGGGGCACTGAAGCTTTCTTT
CASSERSTGVRGTEAFF
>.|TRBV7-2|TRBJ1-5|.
TGTGCCAGCAGCGTTTACAGTGACAATCAGCCCCAGCATTTT
CASSVYSDNQPQHF
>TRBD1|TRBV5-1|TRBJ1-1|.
TGCGCCAGCAGCTTGGGCGTGACAGGGGTAGGCACTGAAGCTTTCTTT
CASSLGVTGVGTEAFF
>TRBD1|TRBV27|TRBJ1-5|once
TGTGCCAGCAGTTTATCATCAGGGGGCACCCAGCCCCAGCATTTT
CASSLSSGGTQPQHF
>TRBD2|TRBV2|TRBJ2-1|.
TGTGCCAGCAGGCTGAGCGGGAGCTCCTACAATGAGCAGTTCTTC
CASRLSGSSYNEQFF
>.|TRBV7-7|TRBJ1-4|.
TGTGCCAGCAGCTTATTGGGACAACCAAATGAAAAACTGTTTTTT
CASSLLGQPNEKLFF
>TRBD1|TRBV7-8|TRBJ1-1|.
TGTGCCAGCAGCTCCAGGACAGGTCCTGATATGAACACTGAAGCTTTCTTT
CASSSRTGPDMNTEAFF
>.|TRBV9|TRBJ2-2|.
TGTGCCAGCAGCGTAGCGATGAGGGCCGGGGAGCTGTTTTTT
CASSVAMRAGELFF
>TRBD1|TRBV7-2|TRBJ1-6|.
TGTGCCAGCAGCCCCGACAGGGTATGGAATTCACCCCTCCACTTT
CASSPDRVWNSPLHF
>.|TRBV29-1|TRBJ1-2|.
TGCAGCGTCCGCCATGAAGGGGAGGATTCGGGAGGCTACACCTTC
CSVRHEGEDSGGYTF
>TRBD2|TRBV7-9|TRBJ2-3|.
TGTGCCAGCAGCCCTCGGGGATTGGCGGGAGCATCAGATACGCAGTATTTT
CASSPRGLAGASDTQYF
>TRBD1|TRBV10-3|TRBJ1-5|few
TGTGCCACTTCCCAACAGGGGAGAGGAAGCAATCAGCCCCAGCATTTT
CATSQQGRGSNQPQHF
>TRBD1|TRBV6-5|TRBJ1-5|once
TGTGCCAGCAGCCGACGACAGGGTGACGGTCAGCCCCAGCATTTT
CASSRRQGDGQPQHF
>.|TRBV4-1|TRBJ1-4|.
TGCGCCAGCAGCCAATTTGGGGGGACAACTAATGAAAAACTGTTTTTT
CASSQFGGTTNEKLFF
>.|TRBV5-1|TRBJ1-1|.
TGCGCCAGCAGCTTCCTACAGGGATTGGAAGCTGAAGCTTTCTTT
CASSFLQGLEAEAFF
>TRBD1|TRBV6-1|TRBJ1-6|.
TGTGCCAGCAGTGTACGACAGGGCCGGAATTCACCCCTCCACTTT
CASSVRQGRNSPLHF
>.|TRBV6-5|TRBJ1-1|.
TGTGCCAGCAGTTCCCTACAGGGGAACACTGAAGCTTTCTTT
CASSSLQGNTEAFF